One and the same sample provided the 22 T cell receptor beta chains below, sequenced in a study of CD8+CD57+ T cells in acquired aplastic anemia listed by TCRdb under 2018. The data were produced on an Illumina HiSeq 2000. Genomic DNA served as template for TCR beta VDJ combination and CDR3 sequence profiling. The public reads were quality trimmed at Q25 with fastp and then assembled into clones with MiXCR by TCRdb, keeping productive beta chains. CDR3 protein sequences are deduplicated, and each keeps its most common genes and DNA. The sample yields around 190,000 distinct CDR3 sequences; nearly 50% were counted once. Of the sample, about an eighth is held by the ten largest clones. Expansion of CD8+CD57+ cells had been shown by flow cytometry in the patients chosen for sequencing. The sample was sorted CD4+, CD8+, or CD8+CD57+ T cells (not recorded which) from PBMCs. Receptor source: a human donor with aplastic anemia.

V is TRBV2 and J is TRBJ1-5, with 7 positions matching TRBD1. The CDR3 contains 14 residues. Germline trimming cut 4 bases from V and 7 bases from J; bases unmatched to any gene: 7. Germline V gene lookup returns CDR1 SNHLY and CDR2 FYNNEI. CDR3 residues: CASSVEGARQPQHF. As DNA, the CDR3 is TGTGCCAGCAGTGTTGAGGGGGCTAGGCAGCCCCAGCATTTT.

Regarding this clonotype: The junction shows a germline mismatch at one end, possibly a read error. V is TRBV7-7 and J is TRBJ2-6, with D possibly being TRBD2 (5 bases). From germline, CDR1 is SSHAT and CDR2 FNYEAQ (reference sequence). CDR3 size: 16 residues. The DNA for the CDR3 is TGTGCTAGCAGCTTAGCTACTAGGTCTGGGGCCAACGTCCTGACTTTC. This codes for CASSLATRSGANVLTF.

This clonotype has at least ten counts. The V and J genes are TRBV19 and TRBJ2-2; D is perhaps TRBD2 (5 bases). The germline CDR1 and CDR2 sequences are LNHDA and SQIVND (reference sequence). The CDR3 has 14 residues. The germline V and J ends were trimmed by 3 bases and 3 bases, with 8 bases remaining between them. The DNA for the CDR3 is TGTGCCAGTAGTATCCGGCGGGACACCGGGGAGCTGTTTTTT. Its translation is CASSIRRDTGELFF.

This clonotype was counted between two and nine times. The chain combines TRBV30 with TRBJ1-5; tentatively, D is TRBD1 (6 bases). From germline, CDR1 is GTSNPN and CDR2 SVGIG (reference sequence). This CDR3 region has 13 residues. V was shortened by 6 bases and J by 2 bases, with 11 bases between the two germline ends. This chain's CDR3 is CACGRGRNQPQHF. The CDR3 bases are TGTGCCTGCGGGCGGGGGCGCAATCAGCCCCAGCATTTT. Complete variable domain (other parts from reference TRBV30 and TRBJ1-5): SQTIHQWPATLVQPVGSPLSLECTVEGTSNPNLYWYRQAAGRGLQLLFYSVGIGQISSEVPQNLSASRPQDRQFILSSKKLLLSDSGFYLCACGRGRNQPQHFGDGTRLSIL.

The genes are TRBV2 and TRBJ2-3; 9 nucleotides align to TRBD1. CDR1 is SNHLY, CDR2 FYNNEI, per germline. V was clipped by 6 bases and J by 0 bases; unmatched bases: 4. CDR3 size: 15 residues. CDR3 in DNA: TGTGCCAGCAGCCACAGGGGGCAAAGCACAGATACGCAGTATTTT. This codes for CASSHRGQSTDTQYF.

The CDR3 DNA is TGTGCCACCAGCAGAGGGACAGGATCCTACGAGCAGTACTTC. Translated: CATSRGTGSYEQYF. This chain connects TRBV15 to TRBJ2-7; 7 bases map to TRBD1. The V gene's germline CDR1 is LNHNV and CDR2 YYDKDF (reference sequence). The J segment lost 1 base and the V segment lost 1 base, leaving 1 base of the junction unmatched. This CDR3 is built from 14 residues.

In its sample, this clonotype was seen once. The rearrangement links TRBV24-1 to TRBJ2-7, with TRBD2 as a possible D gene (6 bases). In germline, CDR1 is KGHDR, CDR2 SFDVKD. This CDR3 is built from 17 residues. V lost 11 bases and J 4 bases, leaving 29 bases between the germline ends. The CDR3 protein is CAINGGDGQENGYEQYF. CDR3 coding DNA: TGTGCCATCAACGGGGGAGATGGACAAGAAAATGGGTACGAGCAGTACTTC.

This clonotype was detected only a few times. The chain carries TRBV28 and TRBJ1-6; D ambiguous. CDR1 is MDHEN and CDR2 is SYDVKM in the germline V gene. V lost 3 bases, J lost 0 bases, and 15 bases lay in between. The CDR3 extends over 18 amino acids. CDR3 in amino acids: CASSFARRGSSYNSPLHF. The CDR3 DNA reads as TGTGCCAGCAGTTTTGCGCGGCGGGGTAGCTCCTATAATTCACCCCTCCACTTT.

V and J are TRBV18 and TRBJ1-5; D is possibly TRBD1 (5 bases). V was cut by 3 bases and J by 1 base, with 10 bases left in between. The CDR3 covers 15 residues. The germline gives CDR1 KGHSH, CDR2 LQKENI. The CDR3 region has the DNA TGTGCCAGCTCACCGAGGGGAGTGAGCAATCAGCCCCAGCATTTT. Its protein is CASSPRGVSNQPQHF.

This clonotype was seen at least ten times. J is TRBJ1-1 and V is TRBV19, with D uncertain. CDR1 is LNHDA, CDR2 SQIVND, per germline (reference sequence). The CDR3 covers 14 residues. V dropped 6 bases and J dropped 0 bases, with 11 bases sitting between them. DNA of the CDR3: TGTGCCAGTAGCCTTCGGGGATTGAACACTGAAGCTTTCTTT. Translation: CASSLRGLNTEAFF.

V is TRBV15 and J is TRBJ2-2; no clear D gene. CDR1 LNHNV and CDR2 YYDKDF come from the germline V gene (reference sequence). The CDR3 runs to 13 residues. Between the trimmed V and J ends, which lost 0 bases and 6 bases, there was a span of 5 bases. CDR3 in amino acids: CATSRDTAGELFF. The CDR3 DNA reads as TGTGCCACCAGCAGAGATACAGCCGGGGAGCTGTTTTTT. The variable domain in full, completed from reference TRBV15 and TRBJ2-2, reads DAMVIQNPRYQVTQFGKPVTLSCSQTLNHNVMYWYQQKSSQAPKLLFHYYDKDFNNEADTPDNFQSRRPNTSFCFLDIRSPGLGDTAMYLCATSRDTAGELFFGEGSRLTVL.

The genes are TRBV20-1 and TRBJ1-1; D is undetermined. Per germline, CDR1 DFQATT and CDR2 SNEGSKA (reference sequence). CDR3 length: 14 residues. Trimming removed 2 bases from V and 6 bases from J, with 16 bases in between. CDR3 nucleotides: TGCAGTGCTAGAACCACGGGGAACAACGCTGAAGCTTTCTTT. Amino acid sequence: CSARTTGNNAEAFF.

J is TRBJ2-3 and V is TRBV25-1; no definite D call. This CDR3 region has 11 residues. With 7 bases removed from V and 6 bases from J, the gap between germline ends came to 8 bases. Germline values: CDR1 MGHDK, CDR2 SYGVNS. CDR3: CASILGDTQYF. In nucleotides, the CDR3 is TGTGCCAGCATCCTGGGTGATACGCAGTATTTT.

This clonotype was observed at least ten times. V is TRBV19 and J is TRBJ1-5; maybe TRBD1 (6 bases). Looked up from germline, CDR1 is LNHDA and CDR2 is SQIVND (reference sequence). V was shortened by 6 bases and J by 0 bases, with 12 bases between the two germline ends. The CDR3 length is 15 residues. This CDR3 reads CASRDSDYSNQPQHF. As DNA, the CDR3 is TGTGCCAGTAGGGACAGCGACTATAGCAATCAGCCCCAGCATTTT.

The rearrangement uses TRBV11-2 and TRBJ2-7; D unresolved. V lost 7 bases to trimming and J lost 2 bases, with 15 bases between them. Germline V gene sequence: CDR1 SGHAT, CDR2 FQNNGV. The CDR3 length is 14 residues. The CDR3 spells CASTKNPNPYEQYF. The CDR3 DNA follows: TGTGCCAGCACAAAGAACCCCAATCCCTACGAGCAGTACTTC.

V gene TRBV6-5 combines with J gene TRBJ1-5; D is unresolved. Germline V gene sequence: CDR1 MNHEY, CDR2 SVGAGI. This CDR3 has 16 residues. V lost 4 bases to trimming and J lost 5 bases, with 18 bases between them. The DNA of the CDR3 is TGTGCCAGCAGTTTCGTGGACCGACCCCCCCATCAGCCCCAGCATTTT. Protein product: CASSFVDRPPHQPQHF.

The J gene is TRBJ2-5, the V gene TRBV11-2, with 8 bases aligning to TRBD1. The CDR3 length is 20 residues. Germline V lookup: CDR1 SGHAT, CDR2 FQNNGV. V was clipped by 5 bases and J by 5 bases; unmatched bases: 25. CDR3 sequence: CASSPVEGQGAMVLRETQYF. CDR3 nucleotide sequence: TGTGCCAGCAGCCCTGTAGAGGGCCAGGGGGCGATGGTGCTGCGGGAGACCCAGTACTTC.

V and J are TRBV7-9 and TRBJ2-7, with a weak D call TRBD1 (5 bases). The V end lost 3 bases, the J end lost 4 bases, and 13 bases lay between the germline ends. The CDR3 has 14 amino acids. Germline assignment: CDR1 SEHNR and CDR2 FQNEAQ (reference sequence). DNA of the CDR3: TGTGCCAGCAGCTTTGGCAGGGCAGGGTACGAGCAGTACTTC. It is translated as CASSFGRAGYEQYF.

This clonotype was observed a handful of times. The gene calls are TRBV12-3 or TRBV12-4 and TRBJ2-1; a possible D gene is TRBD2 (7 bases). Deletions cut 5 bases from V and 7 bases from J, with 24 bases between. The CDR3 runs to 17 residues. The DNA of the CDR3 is TGTGCCAGCAGTCCCCCTAGGGGGGGGGGCCAGTGGAATGAGCAGTTCTTC. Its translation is CASSPPRGGGQWNEQFF.

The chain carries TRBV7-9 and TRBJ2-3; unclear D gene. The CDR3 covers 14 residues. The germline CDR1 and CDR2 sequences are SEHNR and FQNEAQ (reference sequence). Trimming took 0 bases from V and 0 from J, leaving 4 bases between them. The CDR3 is CASSLARSTDTQYF. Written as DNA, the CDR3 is TGTGCCAGCAGCTTAGCCCGGAGCACAGATACGCAGTATTTT.

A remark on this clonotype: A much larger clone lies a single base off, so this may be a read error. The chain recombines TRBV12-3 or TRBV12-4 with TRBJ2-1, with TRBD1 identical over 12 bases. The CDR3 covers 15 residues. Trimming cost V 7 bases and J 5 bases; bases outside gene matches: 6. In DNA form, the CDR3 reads TGTGCCAGCATCAAGGGACAGGGGGCCCACAATGAGCAGTTCTTC. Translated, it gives CASIKGQGAHNEQFF.

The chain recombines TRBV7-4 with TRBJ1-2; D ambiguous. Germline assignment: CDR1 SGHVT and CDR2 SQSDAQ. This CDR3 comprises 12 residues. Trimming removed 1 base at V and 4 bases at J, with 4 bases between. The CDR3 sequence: CASSLDIYGYTF. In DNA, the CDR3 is TGTGCCAGCAGCTTAGACATCTATGGCTACACCTTC.